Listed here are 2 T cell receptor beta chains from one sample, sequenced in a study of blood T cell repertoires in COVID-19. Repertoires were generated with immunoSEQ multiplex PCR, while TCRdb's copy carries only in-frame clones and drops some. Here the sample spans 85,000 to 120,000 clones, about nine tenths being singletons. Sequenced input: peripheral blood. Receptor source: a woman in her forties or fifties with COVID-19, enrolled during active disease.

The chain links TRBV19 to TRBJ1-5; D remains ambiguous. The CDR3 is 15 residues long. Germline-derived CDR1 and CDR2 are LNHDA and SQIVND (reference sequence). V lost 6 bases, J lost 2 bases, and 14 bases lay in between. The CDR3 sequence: CASSSSSGRNQPQHF. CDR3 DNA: TGTGCCAGTAGCAGCTCCTCGGGTCGCAATCAGCCCCAGCATTTT.

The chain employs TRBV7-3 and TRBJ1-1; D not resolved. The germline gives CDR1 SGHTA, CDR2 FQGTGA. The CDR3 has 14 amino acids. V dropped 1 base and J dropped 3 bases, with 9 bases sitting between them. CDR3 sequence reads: CASSLRAEYTEAFF. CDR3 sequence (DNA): TGTGCCAGCAGCTTAAGGGCAGAGTACACTGAAGCTTTCTTT.